This T cell receptor (beta chain) was recovered during a study of radiotherapy plus CTLA-4 blockade in lung cancer. For the study at large: Patients showed objective responses in around a sixth of cases and disease control in roughly 31%.

This clone showed up just once. As yet, its antigen is unknown. The study's findings and limits: In blood, TCR clones derived from the tumor expanded after radiotherapy plus ipilimumab.

Clones were sequenced by immunoSEQ multiplex PCR, and TCRdb holds only the in-frame ones, with some missing. The sample consists of fewer than 140,000 clones, more than 70% of them appearing once. The length of the CDR3 is 17 residues. Germline CDR1 MGHRA, CDR2 YSYEKL. V shed 0 bases and J shed 2 bases, with 14 bases lying between them. The TCR sequence derives from a human donor with non-small cell lung cancer that progressed on radiotherapy plus ipilimumab. Some clones in this sample may be carry-over from other donors' samples. Specimen: peripheral blood, collected from a patient treated with radiotherapy plus ipilimumab. V is TRBV4-1 and J is TRBJ1-5, with a possible D match to TRBD1 (5 bases). The CDR3 region is CASSQDGVQGGNQPQHF. The DNA for the CDR3 is TGCGCCAGCAGCCAAGACGGCGTCCAGGGCGGCAATCAGCCCCAGCATTTT.